These 27 T cell receptor beta chains originate from one sample sequenced in a study of blood T cell repertoires in COVID-19. Sequenced by immunoSEQ multiplex PCR; TCRdb stores in-frame clones only, minus some. The sample lists approximately 140,000 clones; about 85% were seen once. Sequencing used peripheral blood. Every receptor here comes from a woman aged 60-75 years with active or convalescent COVID-19.

As regards this clone: This sample also contains other DNA sequences that code for the same CDR3. The rearrangement joins TRBV11-2 to TRBJ2-3; TRBD1 is a possible D gene (5 bases). Germline CDR1 reads SGHAT; CDR2 reads FQNNGV. Trimming took 1 base from V and 0 from J, leaving 5 bases between them. This CDR3 has 14 residues. CDR3 sequence (DNA): TGTGCCAGCAGCTTAGGACAGAGCACAGATACGCAGTATTTT. It is translated as CASSLGQSTDTQYF. The full variable domain, its missing parts supplied by reference TRBV11-2 and TRBJ2-3, is EAGVAQSPRYKIIEKRQSVAFWCNPISGHATLYWYQQILGQGPKLLIQFQNNGVVDDSQLPKDRFSAERLKGVDSTLKIQPAKLEDSAVYLCASSLGQSTDTQYFGPGTRLTVL.

The chain uses TRBV12-5 and TRBJ1-2, with 7 bases aligning to TRBD1. Losses at the gene ends were 0 bases for V and 5 bases for J; bases not matched to a gene: 9. Germline V gives CDR1 LGHNT, CDR2 FRNRAP. The CDR3 has 16 residues. The CDR3 DNA is TGTGCTAGTGGTTTGGTACCCGACAGGGTCAGATATGGCTACACCTTC. Protein sequence: CASGLVPDRVRYGYTF.

The chain joins TRBV11-2 to TRBJ2-7; possibly TRBD1 for D (5 bases). CDR3 size: 15 residues. In germline, CDR1 is SGHAT, CDR2 FQNNGV. Trimming took off 5 bases at V and 2 bases at J, with 16 bases between the two ends. The CDR3 coding sequence is TGTGCCAGCAGCCGAAGCCCGACAGAGACCTACGAGCAGTACTTC. Protein product: CASSRSPTETYEQYF.

The chain couples TRBV10-1 to TRBJ2-3; D call uncertain. Trimming shortened V by 4 bases and J by 2 bases, and 10 bases separated the two germline ends. The CDR3 totals 14 residues. The germline V gene has CDR1 WNHNN and CDR2 SYGVQD (reference sequence). CDR3 sequence reads: CASSVDTSTDTQYF. CDR3 bases: TGCGCCAGCAGTGTTGACACATCCACAGATACGCAGTATTTT.

V and J are TRBV7-2 and TRBJ2-2; 7 nucleotides align to TRBD1. Per the germline V gene, CDR1 is SGHTA and CDR2 is FQGNSA. The V and J ends lost 5 bases and 8 bases, in that order; junction bases with no gene match: 11. The CDR3 covers 15 residues. The CDR3 region is CASSPRWTRGGELFF. The CDR3 DNA reads as TGTGCCAGCAGCCCCAGGTGGACCAGGGGGGGGGAGCTGTTTTTT.

The chain uses TRBV6-5 and TRBJ1-6; D gene uncertain. Germline CDR1 and CDR2: MNHEY and SVGAGI. This CDR3 region has 15 residues. The V and J ends lost 7 bases and 0 bases respectively, with 10 bases between them. The CDR3 is CASILSSSYNSPLHF. The CDR3 coding sequence is TGTGCCAGCATTCTTAGTAGCTCCTATAATTCACCCCTCCACTTT.

The CDR3 DNA follows: TGTGCCAGCGAGACAGGGGGCGAAGGGAACACTGAAGCTTTCTTT. It is translated as CASETGGEGNTEAFF. The V gene is TRBV6-5, the J gene TRBJ1-1; 10 nucleotides align to TRBD1. The CDR3 runs to 15 residues. Germline lookup yields CDR1 MNHEY and CDR2 SVGAGI. V was clipped by 8 bases and J by 1 base; unmatched bases: 7.

The chain employs TRBV7-2 and TRBJ1-3; D is perhaps TRBD1 (6 bases). Trimming left V 1 base short and J 4 bases short, with 14 bases between. Germline values: CDR1 SGHTA, CDR2 FQGNSA. CDR3 length equals 16 residues. Here the CDR3 reads CASSLDGGDLGNTIYF. Here the CDR3 DNA reads TGTGCCAGCAGCTTAGATGGGGGCGATTTGGGAAACACCATATATTTT.

This chain uses TRBV7-2 with TRBJ2-1, with TRBD2 identical over 7 bases. This CDR3 comprises 15 residues. Unmatched junction bases numbered 10, after V lost 2 bases and J lost 9 bases. Germline V gene sequence: CDR1 SGHTA, CDR2 FQGNSA. The chain's CDR3 is CASSLMRAGTLEQFF. The CDR3 coding sequence is TGTGCCAGCAGCTTAATGCGAGCGGGGACCCTTGAGCAGTTCTTC.

The chain links TRBV6-5 to TRBJ2-4; the D is unclear. Trimming took 6 bases from V and 5 from J, leaving 11 bases between them. The CDR3 is made up of 13 amino acids. The germline V gene has CDR1 MNHEY and CDR2 SVGAGI. The DNA for the CDR3 is TGTGCCAGCAGCCGACTTGGAGAAAACATTCAGTACTTC. This codes for CASSRLGENIQYF.

This clone was detected once. This CDR3 is CASSPQGDYEQYF. The CDR3 coding sequence is TGTGCCAGCTCACCGCAAGGAGACTACGAGCAGTACTTC. This chain links TRBV18 with TRBJ2-7, with D unclear. Trimming stripped 3 bases from V and 3 bases from J, with 9 bases between. The CDR3 covers 13 residues. In germline, CDR1 is KGHSH, CDR2 LQKENI.

This clone was recorded many times. The chain employs TRBV5-5 and TRBJ2-7; D call uncertain. Germline CDR1 and CDR2: SGHKS and YYEKEE (reference sequence). CDR3 length equals 15 residues. V was pared by 0 bases and J by 1 base, with 11 bases between. The CDR3: CASSLGVLGSYEQYF. The CDR3 DNA reads TGTGCCAGCAGCTTGGGAGTCCTCGGTTCCTACGAGCAGTACTTC.

The chain employs TRBV10-3 and TRBJ2-2; D is uncertain. Per germline, CDR1 ENHRY and CDR2 SYGVKD. There are 15 residues in the CDR3. The V and J ends lost 3 bases and 2 bases respectively, with 10 bases between them. The CDR3 DNA reads as TGTGCCATCAGTGAACTTCCCCTTAACACCGGGGAGCTGTTTTTT. This codes for CAISELPLNTGELFF.

The J gene is TRBJ2-2, the V gene TRBV10-3; TRBD2 matches at 15 bases. V lost 8 bases to trimming and J lost 4 bases; unmatched junction nucleotides: 5. The CDR3 runs to 16 residues. Germline-derived CDR1 and CDR2 are ENHRY and SYGVKD. The DNA of the CDR3 is TGTGCCATCGGAGGACTAGCGGGGGGGTCCACCGGGGAGCTGTTTTTT. Its protein product is CAIGGLAGGSTGELFF.

This chain links TRBV5-1 with TRBJ2-5, with 15 bases identical to TRBD2. Trimming took 4 bases from V and 2 from J; bases not matched to a gene: 9. The CDR3 loop spans 18 amino acids. CDR1 SGHRS and CDR2 YFSETQ come from the germline V gene. Written as DNA, the CDR3 is TGCGCCAGCAGCCCAGGGACTAGCGGGGGGACCGTACAAGAGACCCAGTACTTC. This sequence encodes CASSPGTSGGTVQETQYF.

The chain carries TRBV27 and TRBJ1-1; D is undetermined. The CDR3 contains 14 residues. Germline CDR1 is MNHEY and CDR2 is SMNVEV (reference sequence). V dropped 0 bases and J dropped 3 bases, with 8 bases sitting between them. CDR3 nucleotides: TGTGCCAGCAGTTTATCGGTGTCGGACACTGAAGCTTTCTTT. Translation: CASSLSVSDTEAFF.

The gene calls are TRBV11-2 and TRBJ2-5; TRBD1 aligns across 9 bases. The CDR3 contains 15 residues. The germline V gene encodes CDR1 SGHAT and CDR2 FQNNGV. The ends lost 7 bases at V and 6 bases at J; junction bases unmatched: 12. CDR3 loop: CASTTSLQGAKTQYF. DNA for the CDR3: TGTGCCAGCACTACCTCCCTACAGGGGGCGAAGACCCAGTACTTC.

The chain uses TRBV3-1 (or the pseudogene TRBV3-2) and TRBJ1-2; maybe TRBD1 (6 bases). The V gene's germline CDR1 is LGHDT and CDR2 YNNKEL (reference sequence). V was pared by 3 bases and J by 7 bases, with 12 bases between. The CDR3 consists of 13 residues. In nucleotides, the CDR3 is TGTGCCAGCAGCCAGTTACAGGGCCGTGGCTACACCTTC. Translated, it gives CASSQLQGRGYTF.

This chain uses TRBV10-3 with TRBJ1-5, with TRBD1 identical over 9 bases. The trim removed 0 bases at V and 5 bases at J, leaving 2 bases unmatched. The CDR3 contains 15 residues. Germline lookup yields CDR1 ENHRY and CDR2 SYGVKD. The CDR3 nucleotides read TGTGCCATCAGTGAGTCTGGGACAGGGTATCAGCCCCAGCATTTT. This encodes CAISESGTGYQPQHF.

This rearrangement joins TRBV27 to TRBJ1-6, with 10 positions matching TRBD1. The CDR3 runs to 19 residues. Germline values: CDR1 MNHEY, CDR2 SMNVEV (reference sequence). Unmatched junction bases numbered 17, after V lost 3 bases and J lost 9 bases. The CDR3 protein is CASSFPGGSWDRGSSPLHF. The CDR3 DNA sequence: TGTGCCAGCAGTTTTCCCGGAGGTAGTTGGGACAGGGGATCTTCACCCCTCCACTTT.

This clone has only a few counts. This chain joins TRBV2 and TRBJ1-2; 8 bases are shared with TRBD1. The germline gives CDR1 SNHLY, CDR2 FYNNEI. Germline trimming cut 6 bases from V and 5 bases from J; bases unmatched to any gene: 5. The CDR3 runs 13 residues. DNA of the CDR3: TGTGCCAGCAGCGGACAGGGAACATATGGCTACACCTTC. Protein: CASSGQGTYGYTF.

The chain employs TRBV7-9 and TRBJ1-5, with a weak D call TRBD1 (5 bases). The germline V and J ends were trimmed by 1 base and 6 bases, with 13 bases remaining between them. CDR3 length equals 15 residues. Germline loops: CDR1 SEHNR, CDR2 FQNEAQ (reference sequence). The CDR3 sequence is CASSLGPFGGQPQHF. DNA for the CDR3: TGTGCCAGCAGCTTAGGGCCATTCGGGGGTCAGCCCCAGCATTTT. The full variable domain, in which reference TRBV7-9 and TRBJ1-5 provide the parts outside the CDR3, is DTGVSQNPRHKITKRGQNVTFRCDPISEHNRLYWYRQTLGQGPEFLTYFQNEAQLEKSRLLSDRFSAERPKGSFSTLEIQRTEQGDSAMYLCASSLGPFGGQPQHFGDGTRLSIL.

The chain recombines TRBV12-3 or TRBV12-4 with TRBJ1-1, with D perhaps matching TRBD1 (5 bases). The CDR3 loop spans 12 amino acids. Deletions cut 1 base from V and 7 bases from J, with 7 bases between. The CDR3 protein is CASSLVQGEAFF. CDR3 in DNA: TGTGCCAGCAGTTTAGTGCAGGGTGAAGCTTTCTTT.

This clone was seen only a few times. V gene TRBV5-1 combines with J gene TRBJ1-6, with 12 bases fitting TRBD1. Germline V gene sequence: CDR1 SGHRS, CDR2 YFSETQ. The CDR3 is 16 residues long. With V trimmed by 5 bases and J by 10 bases, 10 bases remained unmatched. DNA of the CDR3: TGCGCCAGCAGTTCGGGACAGGGGGCAGAGAACTCACCCCTCCACTTT. Translating it yields CASSSGQGAENSPLHF.

The J gene is TRBJ2-1, the V gene TRBV27; 8 bases line up with TRBD2. V gave up 5 bases and J gave up 9 bases; unmatched junction bases: 6. Germline CDR1 reads MNHEY; CDR2 reads SMNVEV (reference sequence). The CDR3 runs to 13 residues. The CDR3 DNA follows: TGTGCCAGCAGTGCCGGACTAGCCGGTGAGCAGTTCTTC. Translation gives CASSAGLAGEQFF.

The V and J genes are TRBV23-1 and TRBJ1-2; D ambiguous. TRBV23-1 is placed among ORFs of uncertain function. V dropped 4 bases and J dropped 1 base, with 13 bases sitting between them. The CDR3 has 15 amino acids. CDR3 coding DNA: TGCGCCAGCAGTCCCCGACACACCAGTAACTATGGCTACACCTTC. Residues: CASSPRHTSNYGYTF.

The chain uses TRBV4-3 and TRBJ2-7; 9 bases align to TRBD2. Germline V lookup: CDR1 LGHNA, CDR2 YSLEER. V was clipped by 1 base and J by 2 bases; unmatched bases: 6. The CDR3 is made up of 16 amino acids. CDR3 DNA sequence: TGCGCCAGCAGCCAAGGGGTTAGCGGGGGCCCCTACGAGCAGTACTTC. It translates to CASSQGVSGGPYEQYF.